One sample yielded the 7 T cell receptor beta chains listed below, sequenced in a study of vaccination effects on CD4 cells after COVID-19. The assay was immunoSEQ multiplex PCR, and TCRdb's table has in-frame clones only and misses some. The data show around 81,000 clones, 77% seen once. Antigen specificity for these receptors is unknown. With the ViraFEST assay, the study expanded antigen-specific CD4+ T cells using viral peptide pools, then sequenced them. At the end of 9 to 11 days of culture, CD4+ T cells were isolated. Two doses of either BNT162b2 or mRNA-1273 were given to each participant. Here the sequenced sample was CD4+ T cells from PBMCs cultured with HCoV-OC43 spike peptides, taken after COVID-19 vaccination. Subset reported: HCoV-OC43 spike overlapping peptide pool stimulation. Receptor source: a human donor who received a COVID-19 vaccine.

This rearrangement joins TRBV6-5 to TRBJ1-6; D ambiguous. Looked up from germline, CDR1 is MNHEY and CDR2 is SVGAGI. The germline V and J ends were trimmed by 2 bases and 0 bases, with 8 bases remaining between them. The CDR3 loop spans 16 amino acids. In DNA, the CDR3 is TGTGCCAGCAGTTACGGGAGGAGCTCCTATAATTCACCCCTCCACTTT. It translates to CASSYGRSSYNSPLHF.

This clone was observed a single time. The chain couples TRBV15 to TRBJ2-5, with D hard to call. The germline V and J ends were trimmed by 1 base and 5 bases, with 8 bases remaining between them. The CDR3 runs 13 residues. Germline CDR1 LNHNV, CDR2 YYDKDF (reference sequence). The CDR3 coding sequence is TGTGCCACCAGCAGAGCAGTTTCCGAGACCCAGTACTTC. Encoded protein: CATSRAVSETQYF.

The gene calls are TRBV6-2 or TRBV6-3 and TRBJ1-1; D gene uncertain. CDR1 and CDR2 (germline): MNHEY, SVGEGT. CDR3 length: 13 residues. Deletions cut 2 bases from V and 6 bases from J, with 10 bases between. The CDR3 region is CASSYGFIPEAFF. CDR3 nucleotides: TGTGCCAGCAGTTACGGGTTTATCCCTGAAGCTTTCTTT.

This chain joins TRBV5-1 and TRBJ2-2; the D gene could be TRBD1 or TRBD2 (5 bases each). Germline assignment: CDR1 SGHRS and CDR2 YFSETQ. This CDR3 is built from 15 residues. The V end lost 4 bases, the J end lost 4 bases, and 14 bases lay between the germline ends. The CDR3 DNA reads TGCGCCAGCAGCCGGGACGGGCTCGGCACCGGGGAGCTGTTTTTT. This codes for CASSRDGLGTGELFF. Supplemented by reference TRBV5-1 and TRBJ2-2, the full variable domain reads KAGVTQTPRYLIKTRGQQVTLSCSPISGHRSVSWYQQTPGQGLQFLFEYFSETQRNKGNFPGRFSGRQFSNSRSEMNVSTLELGDSALYLCASSRDGLGTGELFFGEGSRLTVL.

The V and J genes are TRBV2 and TRBJ1-2; 10 positions agree with TRBD1. Germline-derived CDR1 and CDR2 are SNHLY and FYNNEI. The junction had 20 bases not matched to a gene; V was cut back by 7 bases and J by 6 bases. This CDR3 contains 18 residues. The CDR3 nucleotides read TGTGCCAGCACCCTGATCCCGAGGCGGGACAGGGGAGGGGATGGCTACACCTTC. It specifies CASTLIPRRDRGGDGYTF.

The chain couples TRBV18 to TRBJ2-1; a weak D match, TRBD2 (5 bases). With 5 bases removed from V and 2 bases from J, the gap between germline ends came to 13 bases. The CDR3 is made up of 15 amino acids. Germline V gene sequence: CDR1 KGHSH, CDR2 LQKENI. This CDR3 is CASSNGLATYNEQFF. For the CDR3, the DNA is TGTGCCAGCTCAAACGGACTGGCGACCTACAATGAGCAGTTCTTC.

This chain connects TRBV2 to TRBJ2-7, with D possibly TRBD1 on 5 matching bases. The CDR3 extends over 13 amino acids. Trimming stripped 5 bases from V and 3 bases from J, with 11 bases between. Germline values: CDR1 SNHLY, CDR2 FYNNEI. The CDR3 spells CASSPYRNYEQYV. CDR3 nucleotides: TGTGCCAGCAGTCCCTACAGGAACTACGAGCAGTACGTC.